This T cell receptor (beta chain) is from a study of T cells in localized non-small cell lung cancer (TCRdb year 2020). For context, the study as a whole: T cell repertoires of 236 early-stage NSCLC patients were analyzed, with tumors being compared against uninvolved tumor-adjacent lungs. The cohort comprised around 240 treatment-naïve NSCLC patients with resected, localized lung tumors. NSCLC patients had a mean age of around 66 years, and approximately 140 were male and some 98 female. Study-wide conclusions, independent of this receptor: Longer overall survival was associated with higher blood T cell density, whereas shorter survival was associated with higher adjacent-lung clonality. Because the study design was exploratory, TCR variables were selected using unadjusted p-values without false-discovery rate correction. Multi-region tumor sequencing was not performed, so intratumor heterogeneity could not be excluded. Of the top 100 tumor clones, a median of roughly 53 were detected in paired uninvolved adjacent lung; 28 were also among that lung's top 100. Uninvolved tumor-adjacent lung showed the highest T cell clonality, higher than tumor, which suggests more focused antigenic responses in the uninvolved tumor-adjacent lung.

Between the V and J ends, shortened by 0 bases and 0 bases respectively, the junction contains 8 bases. Including cysteine and phenylalanine, the CDR3 has 16 amino acids. The CDR3 DNA has 48 bases and is translated from base 1. The germline V gene encodes CDR1 SGHVS and CDR2 FQNEAQ. At diagnosis, peripheral blood, uninvolved tumor-adjacent lung and tumor were collected and were preserved as a mix of fresh-frozen and FFPE material. For TCR repertoire profiling, blood samples were analyzed as peripheral blood mononuclear cells. This clone has a handful of counts. Its recognized antigen is unknown. Per-nucleotide qualities are absent, and no much larger clonotype sits a single base away. TCR beta CDR3 regions were sequenced from DNA using the immunoSEQ Assay. Per the authors' processing: T cell density was computed as TCR beta template counts normalized to usable DNA estimated by amplifying housekeeping genes. Richness was estimated with the preseqR package, extrapolating to 400,000 templates for PBMC samples and 120,000 templates for tissue samples. Clonality was calculated as one minus Pielou's evenness. Differential abundance testing on productive amino-acid clonotypes, with a minimum total count of 5 and an alpha of 0.1, was used to identify tissue-enriched TCRs. The Jaccard Index and the Morisita Overlap Index were used to quantify repertoire overlap between compartments. GLIPH grouped TCR beta CDR3s together with public tetramer-defined viral CDR3s, and a viral motif had to include at least three viral sequences and also show V-gene enrichment. The source is immuneACCESS, and TCRdb retained only in-frame sequences with V and J called. Part of the clones is not carried over; for the studies checked, unresolved V genes explain less than half of this, and the remainder is unexplained. Clonal size and the V and J genes are those of that table, whereas D and trimming came from the DNA. The sample data list 31,000 or so clones, and 89% of these were observed just once. About 9.4% of the sample goes to the ten largest clones.

The source is a woman aged 40 to 75 with stage I lung adenocarcinoma. The material sequenced was peripheral blood, taken before any cancer treatment. The chain employs TRBV7-8 and TRBJ2-2, with TRBD2 tentatively as D gene (5 bases match). The CDR3 has the sequence CASSLAGRTNTGELFF. The sequenced DNA: TGTGCCAGCAGCTTAGCAGGGAGAACGAACACCGGGGAGCTGTTTTTT.